The TCR beta chain under discussion was sequenced for a study of shared clonotypes between healthy human individuals. Study context: Plates per donor: three CD4 naive, three CD4 memory, two CD8 naive, one CD8 memory.

About this clone: Its specificity is unknown.

The V end lost 8 bases, the J end lost 2 bases, and 21 bases lay between the germline ends. From germline, CDR1 is MNHNY and CDR2 SVGAGI (reference sequence). CDR3 length: 16 residues. Data came from immunoSEQ multiplex PCR; TCRdb stores just in-frame clones and leaves some out. The table shows about 2 million clones, with over 85% occurring only once. General observations from the study: Researchers found naive subsets generally carried larger estimated richness than memory subsets. Limitation of the genetic and exposure-history diversity represented came from the few donors.

Terminally differentiated effector memory CD45RA+ cells were excluded by CCR7 positive selection of CD45RO-negative cells. The study drew all its donors from Caucasian adults living in Nashville, Tennessee. The sequencing sample was made of naive CD8+ T cells sorted from blood. The sequence was collected from a man younger than 30 in good health. The chain employs TRBV6-6 and TRBJ1-1; D gene uncertain. CDR3 in amino acids: CASGFERVRSNTEAFF. The CDR3 DNA follows: TGTGCCAGCGGGTTTGAGAGGGTTCGGAGTAACACTGAAGCTTTCTTT.